This is a list of T cell receptor beta chains from one sample in a study of T-cell reconstitution after alpha-beta-depleted transplantation in children. Using its own MiXCR run on the PCR reads, TCRdb lists one record per CDR3 protein. In the table there are 400,000 to 450,000 distinct CDR3 sequences, 43% of which are singletons. Sequences were derived from PBMCs, sampled before TCRalphabeta/CD19-depleted stem cell transplant. These receptors all stem from a girl aged 2 to 10 with aplastic anemia, due to receive a stem cell transplant. Both conserved end residues are part of each CDR3. A D gene is named only where the DNA matches it firmly. The size of a clone is reported for some rows only, either as once, few or many, or as a class for expanded clones.

size: few; J: TRBJ1-2; V: TRBV6-1; D: TRBD1; DNA: TGTGCCAGCAGCCTTAGACAGGGTGCCTATGGCTACACCTTC; CDR3: CASSLRQGAYGYTF
size: many; J: TRBJ1-1; V: TRBV5-1; D: .; DNA: TGCGCCAGCAGCTTAGACCTCCTGAACACTGAAGCTTTCTTT; CDR3: CASSLDLLNTEAFF
size: .; J: TRBJ2-7; V: TRBV27; D: TRBD2; DNA: TGTGCCAGCAGTCAAGCCGGGACTAGCGGGAGCAAGCAGTACTTC; CDR3: CASSQAGTSGSKQYF
size: .; J: TRBJ2-2; V: TRBV6-1; D: TRBD2; DNA: TGTGCCAGCTGCCTTAGCGGGGGGTCCGGGGAGCTGTTTTTT; CDR3: CASCLSGGSGELFF
size: .; J: TRBJ1-2; V: TRBV3-1; D: TRBD1; DNA: TGTGCCAGCAGCCAAGGTCAGGGGGTTAACTATGGCTACACCTTC; CDR3: CASSQGQGVNYGYTF
size: .; J: TRBJ2-6; V: TRBV5-6; D: .; DNA: TGTGCCAGCAGCTTGGGTCAGGGATCTGGGGCCAACGTCCTGACTTTC; CDR3: CASSLGQGSGANVLTF
size: .; J: TRBJ1-5; V: TRBV20-1; D: TRBD1; DNA: TGCAGTGCTGGGACAGGAGGGCAGCCCCAGCATTTT; CDR3: CSAGTGGQPQHF
size: many; J: TRBJ2-7; V: TRBV28; D: TRBD2; DNA: TGTGCCAGCAGTTTGGCCCGGACGGGGAGGGACGAGCAGTACTTC; CDR3: CASSLARTGRDEQYF
size: many; J: TRBJ1-5; V: TRBV3-1; D: .; DNA: TGTGCCAGCAGCCAGGACGGACGGAGGGATCAGCCCCAGCATTTT; CDR3: CASSQDGRRDQPQHF
size: many; J: TRBJ1-2; V: TRBV12-3/TRBV12-4; D: .; DNA: TGTGCCAGCAGTTCGGGACTTGACTATGGCTACACCTTC; CDR3: CASSSGLDYGYTF
size: .; J: TRBJ2-7; V: TRBV20-1; D: TRBD1; DNA: TGCAGTGCTAGGGCCCCCAGACAGGGATCCCACGAGCAGTACTTC; CDR3: CSARAPRQGSHEQYF
size: .; J: TRBJ2-3; V: TRBV11-2; D: TRBD2; DNA: TGTGCCAGCAGTTTCAACCCGGGACTAGCGGGAGGGGCAGATACGCAGTATTTT; CDR3: CASSFNPGLAGGADTQYF
size: .; J: TRBJ2-5; V: TRBV20-1; D: .; DNA: TGCAGCCCACAGGGACAAGAGACCCAGTACTTC; CDR3: CSPQGQETQYF
size: .; J: TRBJ2-7; V: TRBV6-2/TRBV6-3; D: .; DNA: TGTGCCAGCAGCCCCGGAAAGCGCGAGCAGTACTTC; CDR3: CASSPGKREQYF
size: few; J: TRBJ2-1; V: TRBV4-3; D: .; DNA: TGCGCCAGCAGCCAAATGCGGGATGGCGGGAATGAGCAGTTCTTC; CDR3: CASSQMRDGGNEQFF
size: .; J: TRBJ2-6; V: TRBV5-1; D: .; DNA: TGCGCCAGCAGCCCCCACAGGGAGTTGTCTGGGGCCAACGTCCTGACTTTC; CDR3: CASSPHRELSGANVLTF
size: .; J: TRBJ2-1; V: TRBV11-2; D: .; DNA: TGTGCCAGTGCCCGTGGCTCCTACAATGAGCAGTTCTTC; CDR3: CASARGSYNEQFF
size: .; J: TRBJ2-1; V: TRBV12-3/TRBV12-4; D: .; DNA: TGTGCCAGCAGTTTGTCTACCCTTGGTAGGGAGTTCTTC; CDR3: CASSLSTLGREFF
size: .; J: TRBJ2-1; V: TRBV28; D: TRBD1; DNA: TGTGCCAGCAGTTGGGACAGGGTAGTTGGCGAGCAGTTCTTC; CDR3: CASSWDRVVGEQFF
size: few; J: TRBJ1-3; V: TRBV5-1; D: TRBD1; DNA: TGCGCCAGCAGCTTGCGACAGGGGGGCCTCTCTGGAAACACCATATATTTT; CDR3: CASSLRQGGLSGNTIYF
size: .; J: TRBJ1-6; V: TRBV5-1; D: TRBD1; DNA: TGCGCCAGCAGCCGGGGGGACAGCAATTCACCCCTCCACTTT; CDR3: CASSRGDSNSPLHF
size: .; J: TRBJ2-2; V: TRBV20-1; D: .; DNA: TGCAGTGCTACTCACCTAACCCCCACCGGGGAGCTGTTTTTT; CDR3: CSATHLTPTGELFF
size: .; J: TRBJ2-3; V: TRBV15; D: TRBD2; DNA: TGTGCCACCAGCAGAGATGAGCGGGAAGAGCGAACAGATACGCAGTATTTT; CDR3: CATSRDEREERTDTQYF
size: many; J: TRBJ2-7; V: TRBV2; D: TRBD2; DNA: TGTGCCAGCAGTGATCCGTCTAGCGGGAGGCGAGGGGAGCAGTACTTC; CDR3: CASSDPSSGRRGEQYF
size: .; J: TRBJ2-3; V: TRBV20-1; D: .; DNA: TGCAGTGCGAGAGGAGCAGTCACAGATACGCAGTATTTT; CDR3: CSARGAVTDTQYF
size: .; J: TRBJ2-7; V: TRBV5-1; D: .; DNA: TGCGCCAGCAGCGGAAAGACAGGCTACGAGCAGTACTTC; CDR3: CASSGKTGYEQYF
size: .; J: TRBJ2-7; V: TRBV28; D: .; DNA: TGTGCCAGCAGTCTATACCCCGAAAGCTCCTACGAGCAGTACTTC; CDR3: CASSLYPESSYEQYF
size: many; J: TRBJ2-1; V: TRBV10-3; D: .; DNA: TGTGCCATCAGTGAGTCGAATCTTGGGGGCAATGAGCAGTTCTTC; CDR3: CAISESNLGGNEQFF
size: once; J: TRBJ2-1; V: TRBV10-3; D: .; DNA: TGTGCCATCAGTGAGTTGGCCGAGCAGTTCTTC; CDR3: CAISELAEQFF
size: .; J: TRBJ1-1; V: TRBV18; D: TRBD1; DNA: TGTGCCAGCTCACGGCGGACAGGTGAAGCTTTCTTT; CDR3: CASSRRTGEAFF
size: .; J: TRBJ2-2; V: TRBV29-1; D: .; DNA: TGCAGCGTAAGGGGAGCCGGGGAGCTGTTTTTT; CDR3: CSVRGAGELFF
size: .; J: TRBJ2-1; V: TRBV24-1; D: .; DNA: TGTGCCACCGGTTCAGGGACGGGTGAGCAGTTCTTC; CDR3: CATGSGTGEQFF
size: many; J: TRBJ2-6; V: TRBV5-1; D: .; DNA: TGCGCCAGCAGCGAACCGGTCTCTGGGGCCAACGTCCTGACTTTC; CDR3: CASSEPVSGANVLTF
size: many; J: TRBJ2-1; V: TRBV7-9; D: TRBD1; DNA: TGTGCCAGCAGCCCGACAGGGTACAATGAGCAGTTCTTC; CDR3: CASSPTGYNEQFF
size: once; J: TRBJ2-7; V: TRBV4-1; D: TRBD1; DNA: TGCGCCAGCAGCCAAGATTTTGGTACAGGGGCGTACTACGAGCAGTACTTC; CDR3: CASSQDFGTGAYYEQYF
size: .; J: TRBJ2-7; V: TRBV28; D: TRBD2; DNA: TGTGCCAGCAGTCCTACACGATCAACCGGACTAGGCTACGAGCAGTACTTC; CDR3: CASSPTRSTGLGYEQYF
size: .; J: TRBJ2-2; V: TRBV5-1; D: TRBD2; DNA: TGCGCCAGCAGCTTACGGGAGGCCCGTCCCGGGGAGCTGTTTTTT; CDR3: CASSLREARPGELFF
size: many; J: TRBJ2-4; V: TRBV15; D: .; DNA: TGTGCCACCTCGCTGCGAGACATTCAGTACTTC; CDR3: CATSLRDIQYF
size: many; J: TRBJ2-1; V: TRBV19; D: .; DNA: TGTGCCAGTAGTATGGCGTCGTATGAGCAGTTCTTC; CDR3: CASSMASYEQFF
size: .; J: TRBJ1-1; V: TRBV20-1; D: .; DNA: TGCAGTGCTCCGGGGGGCGCAGGAGGGGGAGCTTTCTTT; CDR3: CSAPGGAGGGAFF
size: .; J: TRBJ1-2; V: TRBV12-3/TRBV12-4; D: .; DNA: TGTGCCAGCAGTTTAAACAACTATGGCTACACCTTC; CDR3: CASSLNNYGYTF
size: few; J: TRBJ1-1; V: TRBV20-1; D: .; DNA: TGCAGTGCTACCTGGACGGGGAAAAAGGGTGAAGCTTTCTTT; CDR3: CSATWTGKKGEAFF
size: .; J: TRBJ1-5; V: TRBV20-1; D: .; DNA: TGCAGTGCCCCGACCCCCAATCAGCCCCAGCATTTT; CDR3: CSAPTPNQPQHF
size: once; J: TRBJ2-1; V: TRBV7-3; D: .; DNA: TGTGCCAGCAGCTCCCCCCCCGGACGGAAGCAGTTCTTC; CDR3: CASSSPPGRKQFF
size: few; J: TRBJ2-7; V: TRBV12-3/TRBV12-4; D: TRBD2; DNA: TGTGCCAGCAGTTCGGGACTACCTTACGAGCAGTACTTC; CDR3: CASSSGLPYEQYF
size: few; J: TRBJ1-1; V: TRBV7-6; D: .; DNA: TGTGCCAGCACCCCCCACGTGGGCAACACTGAAGCTTTCTTT; CDR3: CASTPHVGNTEAFF
size: .; J: TRBJ2-1; V: TRBV29-1; D: .; DNA: TGCAGCGTTGATGGGACCTGGAACAATGAGCAGTTCTTC; CDR3: CSVDGTWNNEQFF
size: few; J: TRBJ2-1; V: TRBV20-1; D: TRBD2; DNA: TGCAGTGCTAGAGAGAGCGGGACCCACCAGTTCTTC; CDR3: CSARESGTHQFF
size: .; J: TRBJ1-2; V: TRBV5-1; D: TRBD1; DNA: TGCGCCAGCAGCTTCAACCCTGGGACAGGGGCCTATGGCTACACCTTC; CDR3: CASSFNPGTGAYGYTF
size: many; J: TRBJ2-5; V: TRBV5-1; D: TRBD1; DNA: TGCGCCACGAGGACAGGGGGCTTGGAGACCCAGTACTTC; CDR3: CATRTGGLETQYF
size: few; J: TRBJ2-2; V: TRBV20-1; D: .; DNA: TGCAGTGCCGCGGTCGGTGGGGCCCTCAACACCGGGGAGCTGTTTTTT; CDR3: CSAAVGGALNTGELFF
size: .; J: TRBJ2-1; V: TRBV7-9; D: TRBD1; DNA: TGTGCCAGCAGCGCAGGGACAGGGAAAAATGAGCAGTTCTTC; CDR3: CASSAGTGKNEQFF
size: few; J: TRBJ2-7; V: TRBV21-1; D: .; DNA: TGTGCCAGCAGCAACCACCAGCCACGGCAGGTAGGATACGAGCAGTACTTC; CDR3: CASSNHQPRQVGYEQYF
size: .; J: TRBJ1-1; V: TRBV20-1; D: .; DNA: TGCAGTGTCGGAAAGGTAGACACTGAAGCTTTCTTT; CDR3: CSVGKVDTEAFF